Listed below are T cell receptor beta chains from one sample, sequenced in a study of blood T cells in healthy people across ages. TCRdb reprocessed the 5' RACE reads with MiXCR, giving one entry per CDR3 protein. Among about 1.5 million distinct CDR3 sequences, approximately 39% were seen once, and the ten largest hold around 4%. Sequencing was performed on blood. These receptors all come from a woman aged 18-30 years in good health. Each CDR3 is given without its conserved first and last residue. Each record gives: clone size, D gene, J gene, V gene, CDR3 protein. A D gene is named only where the DNA matches it firmly. Clone sizes are given selectively: once, few, many, or a class where the clone is expanded.

abundance: .; d_gene: .; j_gene: TRBJ2-1; v_gene: TRBV20-1; CDR3aa: SAWAGVLAEQF
abundance: .; d_gene: TRBD2; j_gene: TRBJ2-5; v_gene: TRBV7-2; CDR3aa: ASSIRTSTRETQY
abundance: few; d_gene: TRBD2; j_gene: TRBJ2-7; v_gene: TRBV20-1; CDR3aa: SSREGTGLGTYEQY
abundance: few; d_gene: TRBD2; j_gene: TRBJ2-7; v_gene: TRBV10-2; CDR3aa: ASVLAGAHEQY
abundance: .; d_gene: TRBD2; j_gene: TRBJ2-5; v_gene: TRBV12-3/TRBV12-4; CDR3aa: ASMLAGRETQY
abundance: .; d_gene: .; j_gene: TRBJ2-2; v_gene: TRBV18; CDR3aa: ASSSPSGIETGELF
abundance: .; d_gene: .; j_gene: TRBJ1-2; v_gene: TRBV18; CDR3aa: ASSQNQGNYGYT
abundance: .; d_gene: .; j_gene: TRBJ2-3; v_gene: TRBV27; CDR3aa: ASSFEGGGVDTQY
abundance: few; d_gene: TRBD2; j_gene: TRBJ2-1; v_gene: TRBV5-1; CDR3aa: ASSLGGLARWEQF
abundance: few; d_gene: .; j_gene: TRBJ1-2; v_gene: TRBV6-1; CDR3aa: ASSEQHQAYGYT
abundance: few; d_gene: TRBD1; j_gene: TRBJ1-4; v_gene: TRBV7-2; CDR3aa: ASSLTGTGINEKLF
abundance: .; d_gene: TRBD2; j_gene: TRBJ2-1; v_gene: TRBV12-3/TRBV12-4; CDR3aa: ASSAFERDGYEQF
abundance: .; d_gene: TRBD2; j_gene: TRBJ2-1; v_gene: TRBV27; CDR3aa: ASSPLAGGEQF
abundance: .; d_gene: .; j_gene: TRBJ1-2; v_gene: TRBV20-1; CDR3aa: SARDRGGSSNYGYT
abundance: .; d_gene: .; j_gene: TRBJ1-2; v_gene: TRBV12-3/TRBV12-4; CDR3aa: ASTIGGTYYGYT
abundance: .; d_gene: TRBD2; j_gene: TRBJ2-3; v_gene: TRBV6-5; CDR3aa: ACSYGTSGNTDTQY
abundance: .; d_gene: .; j_gene: TRBJ1-2; v_gene: TRBV4-1; CDR3aa: ASSQDLTPYGYT
abundance: .; d_gene: TRBD2; j_gene: TRBJ2-1; v_gene: TRBV6-1; CDR3aa: ASSEALGTAGSYNEQF
abundance: .; d_gene: .; j_gene: TRBJ2-5; v_gene: TRBV14; CDR3aa: ASSPFNRAGETQY
abundance: few; d_gene: .; j_gene: TRBJ2-5; v_gene: TRBV6-2/TRBV6-3; CDR3aa: ASRSQGGETQY
abundance: .; d_gene: .; j_gene: TRBJ2-7; v_gene: TRBV5-6; CDR3aa: ASSIGQHYEQY
abundance: .; d_gene: TRBD2; j_gene: TRBJ2-2; v_gene: TRBV20-1; CDR3aa: SAWGEREGQNTGELF
abundance: .; d_gene: .; j_gene: TRBJ1-2; v_gene: TRBV5-1; CDR3aa: ASTKQGSYGYT
abundance: .; d_gene: .; j_gene: TRBJ2-5; v_gene: TRBV14; CDR3aa: ASRSHEQY